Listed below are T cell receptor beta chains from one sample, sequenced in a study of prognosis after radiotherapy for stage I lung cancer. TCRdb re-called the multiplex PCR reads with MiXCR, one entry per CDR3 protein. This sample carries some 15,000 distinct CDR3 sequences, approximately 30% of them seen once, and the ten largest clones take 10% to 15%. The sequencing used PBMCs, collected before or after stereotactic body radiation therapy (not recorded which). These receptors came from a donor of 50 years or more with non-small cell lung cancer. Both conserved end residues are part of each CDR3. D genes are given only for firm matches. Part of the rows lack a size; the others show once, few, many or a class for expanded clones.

CDR3nt: TGTGCCAGCAGCCCCCTGCGCAATGAGCAGTTCTTC; CDR3aa: CASSPLRNEQFF; d_gene: -; j_gene: TRBJ2-1; v_gene: TRBV6-2/TRBV6-3; abundance: many
CDR3nt: TGCGCCAGCAGCCAAGAGGGGGCGGGAGGGAAAGAGACCCAGTACTTC; CDR3aa: CASSQEGAGGKETQYF; d_gene: TRBD2; j_gene: TRBJ2-5; v_gene: TRBV4-1; abundance: many
CDR3nt: TGTGCCAGCAGTGAAGGCCAGGCACCACCATCCTACGAGCAGTACTTC; CDR3aa: CASSEGQAPPSYEQYF; d_gene: -; j_gene: TRBJ2-7; v_gene: TRBV2; abundance: many
CDR3nt: TGTGCCGGGGGAGGACAGCCGAGCTCCTATAATTCACCCCTCCACTTT; CDR3aa: CAGGGQPSSYNSPLHF; d_gene: -; j_gene: TRBJ1-6; v_gene: TRBV19; abundance: many
CDR3nt: TGTGCCAGCAGTTTAGTCCGCACAGATACGCAGTATTTT; CDR3aa: CASSLVRTDTQYF; d_gene: -; j_gene: TRBJ2-3; v_gene: TRBV12-3/TRBV12-4; abundance: many
CDR3nt: TGCAGTGCTAGAGATCTGTACAGGGGAAGCTACAATGAGCAGTTCTTC; CDR3aa: CSARDLYRGSYNEQFF; d_gene: TRBD1; j_gene: TRBJ2-1; v_gene: TRBV20-1; abundance: -
CDR3nt: TGTGCCAGCTGCGCCGTAATTGGGTCCTACAATGAGCAGTTCTTC; CDR3aa: CASCAVIGSYNEQFF; d_gene: -; j_gene: TRBJ2-1; v_gene: TRBV6-4; abundance: medium-sized
CDR3nt: TGTGCCAGCAGCTTAGTTCGGGGGCGGGAGACCCAGTACTTC; CDR3aa: CASSLVRGRETQYF; d_gene: -; j_gene: TRBJ2-5; v_gene: TRBV7-9; abundance: many
CDR3nt: TGTGCCAGCAGCGCCGGGACAGGGGCCTCTTGGGCCCTCCACTTT; CDR3aa: CASSAGTGASWALHF; d_gene: TRBD1; j_gene: TRBJ1-6; v_gene: TRBV2; abundance: -
CDR3nt: TGTGCCAGCAGCCCCCGGACAGGATACGAGCAGTACTTC; CDR3aa: CASSPRTGYEQYF; d_gene: TRBD1; j_gene: TRBJ2-7; v_gene: TRBV11-2; abundance: medium-sized
CDR3nt: TGTGCCAGCAAGGACAGGGGGAGTGAAAAACTGTTTTTT; CDR3aa: CASKDRGSEKLFF; d_gene: TRBD1; j_gene: TRBJ1-4; v_gene: TRBV6-1; abundance: many
CDR3nt: TGTGCCAGCAGTGATCCGAACACCTTGGAGCTGTTTTTT; CDR3aa: CASSDPNTLELFF; d_gene: -; j_gene: TRBJ2-2; v_gene: TRBV6-2/TRBV6-3; abundance: -
CDR3nt: TGTGCCAGCAGTTCCCAGGGGCGGCTGAACACTGAAGCTTTCTTT; CDR3aa: CASSSQGRLNTEAFF; d_gene: -; j_gene: TRBJ1-1; v_gene: TRBV6-5; abundance: many
CDR3nt: TGTGCCAGCAGTGAAGAAGTAGCTGACGAGCAGTACTTC; CDR3aa: CASSEEVADEQYF; d_gene: -; j_gene: TRBJ2-7; v_gene: TRBV2; abundance: many
CDR3nt: TGTGCCAGCAGTGGGATTAATCCACCCCTCCACTTT; CDR3aa: CASSGINPPLHF; d_gene: -; j_gene: TRBJ1-6; v_gene: TRBV28; abundance: medium-sized
CDR3nt: TGTGCCAGCAAAAGGGACAGGTTCTACAATGAGCAGTTCTTC; CDR3aa: CASKRDRFYNEQFF; d_gene: TRBD1; j_gene: TRBJ2-1; v_gene: TRBV27; abundance: medium-sized
CDR3nt: TGTGCCAGCAGTGTTCTGGACAGGGATTCACCCCTCCACTTT; CDR3aa: CASSVLDRDSPLHF; d_gene: TRBD1; j_gene: TRBJ1-6; v_gene: TRBV2; abundance: medium-sized
CDR3nt: TGCGCCAGCAGCTTGGAGACCTTGGACAGGGAGGGCACTGAAGCTTTCTTT; CDR3aa: CASSLETLDREGTEAFF; d_gene: TRBD1; j_gene: TRBJ1-1; v_gene: TRBV5-1; abundance: many
CDR3nt: TGTGCCACTTCCTCATCTGGGACAGATACGAAGTATTTT; CDR3aa: CATSSSGTDTKYF; d_gene: TRBD1; j_gene: TRBJ2-3; v_gene: TRBV27; abundance: -
CDR3nt: TGTGCCAGCAGTTACGCAGGTCGGTCCTACGAGCATTACTTC; CDR3aa: CASSYAGRSYEHYF; d_gene: -; j_gene: TRBJ2-7; v_gene: TRBV6-2/TRBV6-3; abundance: -
CDR3nt: TGCGCCAGCAGCTTGGACAATTCCTACAATGAGCAGTTCTTC; CDR3aa: CASSLDNSYNEQFF; d_gene: -; j_gene: TRBJ2-1; v_gene: TRBV5-1; abundance: many
CDR3nt: TGTGCCACGTGGGGGCGGGACAAACAAGAGACCCAGTACTTC; CDR3aa: CATWGRDKQETQYF; d_gene: -; j_gene: TRBJ2-5; v_gene: TRBV27; abundance: many
CDR3nt: TGTGCCAGCAGACCTAGCGGTCCTTCGAACACCGGGGAGCTGTTTTTT; CDR3aa: CASRPSGPSNTGELFF; d_gene: TRBD2; j_gene: TRBJ2-2; v_gene: TRBV12-3/TRBV12-4; abundance: -
CDR3nt: TGTGCCAGCAGCTTGTCCGCCGGCCCTGGAAACACCATATATTTT; CDR3aa: CASSLSAGPGNTIYF; d_gene: -; j_gene: TRBJ1-3; v_gene: TRBV11-2; abundance: medium-sized
CDR3nt: TGTGCCAGCAGTGATACCCCCAGGGGACTAGCGGGGGCCACAGATACGCAGTATTTT; CDR3aa: CASSDTPRGLAGATDTQYF; d_gene: TRBD2; j_gene: TRBJ2-3; v_gene: TRBV2; abundance: many
CDR3nt: TGTGCCAGCTGTTACTCAAGGGGTATCCGCAATGAGCAGTTCTTC; CDR3aa: CASCYSRGIRNEQFF; d_gene: -; j_gene: TRBJ2-1; v_gene: TRBV6-9; abundance: -
CDR3nt: TGTGCCAGCAGCTTCCTCGGGACTAGCGGGGGGTGGGAGACCCAGTACTTC; CDR3aa: CASSFLGTSGGWETQYF; d_gene: TRBD2; j_gene: TRBJ2-5; v_gene: TRBV7-6; abundance: many
CDR3nt: TGCAGTGCCTTAGGCGGGGGGGCGGTTGGAGGTCAGCCCCAGCATTTT; CDR3aa: CSALGGGAVGGQPQHF; d_gene: -; j_gene: TRBJ1-5; v_gene: TRBV20-1; abundance: many
CDR3nt: TGTGCCAGCAGCTTAGGGACTGGCGTGAGGGGGGCCCAAGAGACCCAGTACTTC; CDR3aa: CASSLGTGVRGAQETQYF; d_gene: -; j_gene: TRBJ2-5; v_gene: TRBV7-6; abundance: -
CDR3nt: TGCAGTTCTAGTCCCGCCAAAGGGACAGGGTGCGAAAAACTGTTTTTT; CDR3aa: CSSSPAKGTGCEKLFF; d_gene: TRBD1; j_gene: TRBJ1-4; v_gene: TRBV20-1; abundance: -
CDR3nt: TGTGCCAGCAGCTCACTGAATCGCGCGTGCACAGATACGCAGTATTTT; CDR3aa: CASSSLNRACTDTQYF; d_gene: -; j_gene: TRBJ2-3; v_gene: TRBV7-3; abundance: medium-sized
CDR3nt: TGTGCCAGCAGTTACCAGGGGTACAATGAGCAGTTCTTC; CDR3aa: CASSYQGYNEQFF; d_gene: -; j_gene: TRBJ2-1; v_gene: TRBV6-5; abundance: many
CDR3nt: TGTGCCAGTAGATTAGGCGCAGGGGCAGATCAGCCCCAGCATTTT; CDR3aa: CASRLGAGADQPQHF; d_gene: -; j_gene: TRBJ1-5; v_gene: TRBV7-2; abundance: -
CDR3nt: TGCGCCAGCAGCCGAGAAACAGGGGTGGGGCCCGAGCAGTACTTC; CDR3aa: CASSRETGVGPEQYF; d_gene: TRBD1; j_gene: TRBJ2-7; v_gene: TRBV4-1; abundance: many
CDR3nt: TGTGCCAGCAGCTTCCCGGGACTAGCGGGAGATGCCGGGGAGCTGTTTTTT; CDR3aa: CASSFPGLAGDAGELFF; d_gene: TRBD2; j_gene: TRBJ2-2; v_gene: TRBV5-6; abundance: many
CDR3nt: TGTGCCAGCAGTTTATCCTACACAGGAATTACCTACGAGCAGTACTTC; CDR3aa: CASSLSYTGITYEQYF; d_gene: -; j_gene: TRBJ2-7; v_gene: TRBV27; abundance: medium-sized
CDR3nt: TGTGCCAGCGCGGCAGGGGTGAATCGTTTTGGAACTAATGAAAAACTGTTTTTT; CDR3aa: CASAAGVNRFGTNEKLFF; d_gene: -; j_gene: TRBJ1-4; v_gene: TRBV6-1; abundance: many
CDR3nt: TGTGCCAGCAGCTACCGGGGAAGTAAGGACGAGCAGTACTTC; CDR3aa: CASSYRGSKDEQYF; d_gene: -; j_gene: TRBJ2-7; v_gene: TRBV7-2; abundance: -
CDR3nt: TGTGCCTGGATGGCGGGGGAATCCTACAATGAGCAGTTCTTC; CDR3aa: CAWMAGESYNEQFF; d_gene: TRBD2; j_gene: TRBJ2-1; v_gene: TRBV30; abundance: many
CDR3nt: TGTGCCAGCTCACCACCGACTACTGGGCTTATCTCCTACAATGAGCAGTTCTTC; CDR3aa: CASSPPTTGLISYNEQFF; d_gene: -; j_gene: TRBJ2-1; v_gene: TRBV18; abundance: many
CDR3nt: TGTGCCAGCAGTTTAATGGGGGATCTGACTGAAGCTTTCTTT; CDR3aa: CASSLMGDLTEAFF; d_gene: -; j_gene: TRBJ1-1; v_gene: TRBV12-3/TRBV12-4; abundance: many
CDR3nt: TGTGCCAGCAGCCGACAGGGAAACACCGGGGAGCTGTTTTTT; CDR3aa: CASSRQGNTGELFF; d_gene: TRBD1; j_gene: TRBJ2-2; v_gene: TRBV5-4; abundance: many